This T cell receptor (beta chain) is drawn from a study of blood T cell repertoires in COVID-19. The wider study: Acute and convalescent COVID-19 samples came from the United States, Italy and Spain. From T cells, B-cell-depleted T cells, or PBMCs came the material, which was cDNA or gDNA.

The repertoire was sequenced with immunoSEQ multiplex PCR; TCRdb's copy has only in-frame clones and lacks some. The data hold 240,000 or so clones, with 85% to 90% observed a single time. Sequencing was done on a sample of peripheral blood. The receptor's source is a woman in her sixties or seventies with active or convalescent COVID-19.

CDR3 region: CASRASGSRYEKLFF. The CDR3 bases are TGTGCCAGCAGAGCCTCCGGGAGTCGATATGAAAAACTGTTTTTT. The chain couples TRBV7-2 to TRBJ1-4; D is unresolved. V was cut by 6 bases and J by 6 bases, with 17 bases left in between. This CDR3 is built from 15 residues. Per germline, CDR1 SGHTA and CDR2 FQGNSA.